The rows below give T cell receptor beta chains drawn from one sample of a study of cytomegalovirus exposure and HLA in healthy donors. Data came from immunoSEQ multiplex PCR; TCRdb stores just in-frame clones and leaves some out. The data show 150,000 to 200,000 clones, approximately 78% seen once. Sequencing used PBMCs. The origin of the receptors is a woman aged 30 to 39 in good health and CMV-seronegative. Each CDR3 is given with its conserved first and last residue. D genes are given only for firm matches. Clone size is stated in some rows and not others, as once, few, many or a class when expanded.

j_gene,v_gene,abundance,d_gene,CDR3aa,CDR3nt
TRBJ2-7,TRBV29-1,NA,TRBD1,CSVKQGASDEQYF,TGCAGCGTTAAACAGGGGGCGTCGGACGAGCAGTACTTC
TRBJ1-2,TRBV11-2,few,TRBD1,CASSWDRPANYGYTF,TGTGCCAGCAGTTGGGACAGACCAGCTAACTATGGCTACACCTTC
TRBJ2-5,TRBV6-5,many,NA,CASTSLGGRETQYF,TGTGCCAGCACCTCCCTAGGAGGGCGGGAGACCCAGTACTTC
TRBJ2-7,TRBV6-1,many,TRBD1,CASSEAGTGYEQYF,TGTGCCAGCAGTGAAGCTGGGACAGGCTACGAGCAGTACTTC
TRBJ2-5,TRBV5-4,NA,TRBD1,CASSHTGGQETQYF,TGTGCCAGCAGCCATACAGGGGGCCAAGAGACCCAGTACTTC
TRBJ2-6,TRBV18,once,NA,CASSPITTSSGANVLTF,TGTGCCAGCTCACCAATCACCACAAGCTCTGGGGCCAACGTCCTGACTTTC
TRBJ1-2,TRBV18,NA,NA,CASSLDGGKAGYTF,TGTGCCAGCTCGCTAGACGGGGGGAAGGCTGGCTACACCTTC
TRBJ1-1,TRBV30,NA,TRBD1,CAWRVGTARSNTEAFF,TGTGCCTGGAGGGTTGGGACAGCCCGGAGTAACACTGAAGCTTTCTTT
TRBJ1-1,TRBV5-1,NA,TRBD1,CASSSDVQGGTEAFF,TGCGCCAGCAGCTCGGACGTACAGGGGGGGACTGAAGCTTTCTTT
TRBJ1-5,TRBV19,NA,NA,CAAGGPQRGQPQHF,TGTGCCGCCGGGGGGCCCCAGCGGGGGCAGCCCCAGCATTTT
TRBJ2-7,TRBV19,NA,TRBD1,CASSSTGPSSYEQYF,TGTGCCAGTAGTTCGACAGGGCCCAGCTCCTACGAGCAGTACTTC
TRBJ1-5,TRBV10-3,NA,NA,CAIKLAADQPQHF,TGTGCCATCAAGCTGGCGGCGGATCAGCCCCAGCATTTT
TRBJ1-1,TRBV28,NA,TRBD1,CASRPTGAGGNTEAFF,TGTGCCAGCAGGCCTACTGGGGCAGGGGGGAACACTGAAGCTTTCTTT
TRBJ1-2,TRBV4-2,NA,NA,CASSQGGTPNGGYTF,TGTGCCAGCAGCCAAGGCGGCACCCCCAATGGAGGCTACACCTTC
TRBJ2-7,TRBV7-2,NA,TRBD1,CASSLVVTGGDEQYF,TGTGCCAGCAGCTTAGTGGTGACAGGGGGAGACGAGCAGTACTTC
TRBJ1-6,TRBV5-1,NA,TRBD1,CASRRQGYSPLHF,TGCGCCAGCAGGCGACAGGGCTATTCACCCCTCCACTTT
TRBJ2-6,TRBV9,NA,NA,CASSVQGANVLTF,TGTGCCAGCAGCGTACAGGGGGCCAACGTCCTGACTTTC
TRBJ2-5,TRBV2,NA,NA,CASSERAGGETQYF,TGTGCCAGCAGTGAACGAGCGGGTGGAGAGACCCAGTACTTC
TRBJ2-2,TRBV19,NA,TRBD1,CASSPLAGQGNTGELFF,TGTGCCAGTAGTCCCCTGGCGGGACAGGGGAACACCGGGGAGCTGTTTTTT
TRBJ1-1,TRBV10-3,NA,NA,CAISGHGDAEAFF,TGTGCCATCAGTGGCCACGGGGATGCTGAAGCTTTCTTT
TRBJ1-2,TRBV27,NA,TRBD1,CASSLGQGVTGYTF,TGTGCCAGCAGTTTAGGACAGGGAGTCACTGGCTACACCTTC
TRBJ1-1,TRBV28,NA,NA,CASSPGDIGYTEAFF,TGTGCCAGCAGTCCAGGGGACATTGGGTACACTGAAGCTTTCTTT
TRBJ1-5,TRBV9,many,NA,CASSVGTVNQPQHF,TGTGCCAGCAGCGTAGGAACGGTGAATCAGCCCCAGCATTTT
TRBJ1-2,TRBV6-4,NA,TRBD1,CASSDPTGGYGYTF,TGTGCCAGCAGTGACCCGACAGGGGGCTATGGCTACACCTTC
TRBJ2-1,TRBV5-1,NA,TRBD2,CASSEGLAGGPSEQFF,TGCGCCAGCAGTGAAGGACTAGCGGGAGGGCCCAGTGAGCAGTTCTTC
TRBJ1-5,TRBV2,NA,NA,CASMKTWANQPQHF,TGTGCCAGCATGAAGACGTGGGCGAATCAGCCCCAGCATTTT
TRBJ2-7,TRBV30,NA,NA,CAWSVLAAYEQYF,TGTGCCTGGAGTGTTTTAGCTGCCTACGAGCAGTACTTC
TRBJ1-3,TRBV28,few,NA,CASSTRNTIYF,TGTGCCAGCAGCACAAGAAACACCATATATTTT
TRBJ2-7,TRBV27,NA,TRBD1,CASSLSQGLSYEQYF,TGTGCCAGCAGTTTATCACAGGGGTTGTCCTACGAGCAGTACTTC
TRBJ1-3,TRBV7-9,NA,NA,CASSLVLGSGNTIYF,TGTGCCAGCAGCTTAGTTCTAGGCTCTGGAAACACCATATATTTT
TRBJ1-1,TRBV2,NA,NA,CASRSHLNTEAFF,TGTGCCAGCAGAAGCCACCTGAACACTGAAGCTTTCTTT
TRBJ1-2,TRBV28,NA,NA,CASSLSPLNYGYTF,TGTGCCAGCAGTTTATCTCCGTTGAACTATGGCTACACCTTC
TRBJ2-1,TRBV4-2,once,NA,CASSQGTVSSYNEQFF,TGTGCCAGCAGCCAAGGGACAGTGAGCTCCTACAATGAGCAGTTCTTC
TRBJ2-1,TRBV30,NA,TRBD2,CAWGPTSGSSYEQFF,TGTGCCTGGGGCCCGACTAGCGGGAGTTCTTATGAGCAGTTCTTC
TRBJ2-3,TRBV5-1,NA,NA,CASSSTGTPDTQYF,TGCGCCAGCAGCTCAACCGGGACTCCAGATACGCAGTATTTT
TRBJ2-7,TRBV5-1,NA,NA,CASKDSPYEQYF,TGCGCCAGCAAAGACAGTCCCTACGAGCAGTACTTC
TRBJ2-7,TRBV10-3,NA,NA,CATSGYSGYEQYF,TGTGCCACCTCGGGATACAGTGGGTACGAGCAGTACTTC
TRBJ1-3,TRBV5-1,once,NA,CASSPHLSQAGNTIYF,TGCGCCAGCAGCCCTCACCTCTCTCAGGCTGGAAACACCATATATTTT
TRBJ2-1,TRBV12-5,NA,TRBD2,CASGYLAGVGYNEQFF,TGTGCTAGTGGTTACCTAGCGGGAGTGGGCTACAATGAGCAGTTCTTC
TRBJ2-1,TRBV6-5,NA,TRBD2,CASTLSGIGDEQFF,TGTGCCAGCACCCTTAGCGGGATCGGCGATGAGCAGTTCTTC
TRBJ1-2,TRBV28,NA,NA,CATARGYYGYTF,TGTGCCACCGCAAGGGGATACTATGGCTACACCTTC
TRBJ1-4,TRBV18,NA,NA,CASSHKVGQTNEKLFF,TGTGCCAGCTCACACAAAGTCGGACAGACTAATGAAAAACTGTTTTTT
TRBJ1-2,TRBV6-6,NA,TRBD1,CASGDRANYGYTF,TGTGCCAGCGGGGACAGGGCTAACTATGGCTACACCTTC
TRBJ2-3,TRBV5-1,few,NA,CASTRQDRTDTQYF,TGCGCCAGCACCCGACAGGATCGCACAGATACGCAGTATTTT
TRBJ1-2,TRBV28,NA,TRBD1,CATRTGGRYGYTF,TGTGCCACCAGGACAGGGGGTAGATATGGCTACACCTTC
TRBJ1-6,TRBV16,NA,NA,CASSQSPLATGSYNSPLHF,TGTGCCAGCAGCCAATCTCCTCTGGCCACCGGGTCCTATAATTCACCCCTCCACTTT
TRBJ2-7,TRBV5-1,few,NA,CASSLGWQNEQYF,TGCGCCAGCAGCTTGGGGTGGCAGAACGAGCAGTACTTC
TRBJ2-3,TRBV6-6,NA,NA,CASRRTVSEVGTQYF,TGTGCCAGCAGGCGGACAGTATCAGAAGTCGGTACGCAGTATTTT
TRBJ2-7,TRBV6-1,NA,TRBD1,CASSARTGGAYEQYF,TGTGCCAGCAGTGCCAGGACAGGGGGAGCCTACGAGCAGTACTTC
TRBJ2-4,TRBV5-1,NA,NA,CASSLAKWEVGDIQYF,TGCGCCAGCAGCTTGGCCAAGTGGGAGGTGGGGGACATTCAGTACTTC
TRBJ1-4,TRBV25-1,NA,TRBD1,CASSKIVGQVWGEKLFF,TGTGCCAGCAGCAAAATCGTGGGACAGGTTTGGGGAGAAAAACTGTTTTTT
TRBJ1-5,TRBV6-5,NA,NA,CASSYSGGTQPQHF,TGTGCCAGCAGTTACTCGGGGGGGACCCAGCCCCAGCATTTT
TRBJ1-1,TRBV12-5,NA,NA,CASGPDIVTEAFF,TGTGCTAGTGGCCCGGACATTGTGACTGAAGCTTTCTTT
TRBJ1-1,TRBV6-5,NA,NA,CASSVVSGTEAFF,TGTGCCAGCAGTGTTGTGTCGGGCACTGAAGCTTTCTTT
TRBJ2-7,TRBV4-2,few,TRBD1,CASSQDWGQAYEQYF,TGTGCCAGCAGCCAAGATTGGGGACAGGCCTACGAGCAGTACTTC